This TCR beta chain appears in the sequencing data of a study of response to subunit inactivated influenza vaccine. Study-wide results and caveats: New T cells are recruited in small numbers by each seasonal influenza vaccination, according to the authors' suggestion.

As concerns this clonotype: The target antigen is unknown.

TCRdb used MiXCR to reprocess the RT-PCR reads, holding one entry per CDR3 protein. Among a few hundred thousand distinct CDR3 sequences listed, around 15% were seen once. Trimming stripped 5 bases from V and 7 bases from J, with 18 bases between. There are 14 residues in the CDR3. Germline lookup yields CDR1 SGHTA and CDR2 FQGNSA. The genes are TRBV7-2 and TRBJ2-7; possibly TRBD1 or TRBD2 for D (5 bases each). This specimen was PBMCs from blood, taken roughly 12 days after vaccination. The source of this sequence is a man aged 45-60 years who received an inactivated influenza vaccine. This CDR3 reads CASSPASRGKEQYF. The CDR3 nucleotides are TGTGCCAGCAGCCCCGCTTCACGGGGCAAAGAGCAGTACTTC.